This is a list of T cell receptor beta chains from one sample in a study of cytomegalovirus exposure and HLA in healthy donors. The method was immunoSEQ multiplex PCR; TCRdb's version includes in-frame clones alone and lacks a portion of them. The profile covers about 140,000 clones, with around 80% appearing a single time and about 3.2% taken by the ten largest. Sample: PBMCs. These receptors all stem from a man aged 18 to 29 in good health and CMV-seropositive. The CDR3 runs from the conserved cysteine through the conserved F or W. A D gene is named only where the DNA matches it firmly. Clone size is not always given. Where it is, it says once, few, many or a class for expanded clones.

- | TRBD1 | TRBJ1-4 | TRBV10-1 | CASSSDRGGEKLFF | TGCGCCAGCAGCTCGGACAGGGGTGGCGAAAAACTGTTTTTT
once | TRBD1 | TRBJ2-7 | TRBV27 | CASSLRQGVLYF | TGTGCCAGCAGTTTACGACAGGGAGTACTGTACTTC
- | TRBD2 | TRBJ2-5 | TRBV2 | CASSDGGRAETQYF | TGTGCCAGCAGTGATGGCGGGAGGGCGGAGACCCAGTACTTC
- | - | TRBJ1-3 | TRBV5-6 | CASSLGPSGNTIYF | TGTGCCAGCAGCTTGGGGCCCTCTGGAAACACCATATATTTT
once | - | TRBJ1-1 | TRBV9 | CASSQEGGYEAFF | TGTGCCAGCAGCCAAGAGGGCGGCTATGAAGCTTTCTTT
- | - | TRBJ1-1 | TRBV29-1 | CSVAQNTEAFF | TGCAGCGTCGCACAGAACACTGAAGCTTTCTTT
- | TRBD2 | TRBJ2-7 | TRBV28 | CASSPGLAGSSYEQYF | TGTGCCAGCAGTCCGGGACTAGCGGGTAGCTCCTACGAGCAGTACTTC
few | TRBD1 | TRBJ1-5 | TRBV2 | CASSVGQLSNQPQHF | TGTGCCAGCAGTGTGGGACAGCTCAGCAATCAGCCCCAGCATTTT
- | - | TRBJ2-7 | TRBV19 | CASSSDSFSYEQYF | TGTGCCAGTAGTTCCGACAGTTTCTCCTACGAGCAGTACTTC
- | TRBD2 | TRBJ2-1 | TRBV15 | CATSRERFTSGSHYNEQFF | TGTGCCACCAGCAGAGAACGATTTACTAGCGGATCTCACTACAATGAGCAGTTCTTC
- | TRBD1 | TRBJ2-5 | TRBV6-4 | CASSRDRGETQYF | TGTGCCAGCAGCCGGGACAGGGGTGAGACCCAGTACTTC
- | - | TRBJ2-1 | TRBV9 | CASSVSIVGGDEQFF | TGTGCCAGCAGCGTTTCAATTGTCGGCGGTGATGAGCAGTTCTTC
- | TRBD1 | TRBJ2-7 | TRBV5-1 | CASSTGQGADEQYF | TGCGCCAGCAGCACGGGACAGGGGGCGGACGAGCAGTACTTC
- | - | TRBJ1-2 | TRBV5-6 | CASRAQVEDDYGYTF | TGTGCCAGCAGAGCCCAAGTTGAGGATGACTATGGCTACACCTTC
- | - | TRBJ1-1 | TRBV6-1 | CATRGSGRNTEAFF | TGTGCCACCCGCGGCTCGGGTAGGAACACTGAAGCTTTCTTT
once | - | TRBJ2-7 | TRBV6-1 | CASSDMRDSYEQYF | TGTGCCAGCAGTGATATGAGGGACTCCTACGAGCAGTACTTC
- | - | TRBJ2-2 | TRBV6-5 | CASSYGGTQRELFF | TGTGCCAGCAGTTACGGTGGGACACAGAGGGAGCTGTTTTTT
- | - | TRBJ2-5 | TRBV15 | CATSRDNGGSQETQYF | TGTGCCACCAGCAGAGATAACGGCGGATCCCAAGAGACCCAGTACTTC
few | - | TRBJ2-7 | TRBV11-3 | CASSLVLEGEQYF | TGTGCCAGCAGCTTAGTACTAGAAGGCGAGCAGTACTTC
- | TRBD1 | TRBJ1-4 | TRBV19 | CASSSGDRVPPTNEKLFF | TGTGCCAGTAGTTCCGGGGACAGGGTCCCACCAACTAATGAAAAACTGTTTTTT
- | TRBD2 | TRBJ2-1 | TRBV7-9 | CASSLGRGRGEQFF | TGTGCCAGCAGCTTGGGCCGGGGGAGGGGTGAGCAGTTCTTC
- | TRBD1 | TRBJ1-1 | TRBV5-4 | CASSGRDSDAFF | TGTGCCAGCAGCGGCCGGGACAGCGACGCTTTCTTT
- | - | TRBJ2-3 | TRBV25-1 | CASSSRGWGTQYF | TGTGCCAGCAGCTCCCGGGGGTGGGGTACGCAGTATTTT
- | TRBD1 | TRBJ1-2 | TRBV14 | CASSYGDRAYGYTF | TGTGCCAGCAGCTACGGGGACAGGGCCTATGGCTACACCTTC
- | - | TRBJ1-2 | TRBV2 | CASSVRQTILYGYTF | TGTGCCAGCAGTGTCCGACAGACAATTTTGTATGGCTACACCTTC
- | - | TRBJ1-2 | TRBV6-1 | CASSDWQDYYGYTF | TGTGCCAGCAGTGATTGGCAGGACTACTATGGCTACACCTTC
- | - | TRBJ1-1 | TRBV5-4 | CASSMDGSDTEAFF | TGTGCCAGCAGCATGGACGGGTCGGACACTGAAGCTTTCTTT
- | - | TRBJ2-5 | TRBV15 | CATSTRGLIETQYF | TGTGCCACCAGCACGCGGGGGCTCATTGAGACCCAGTACTTC
- | TRBD2 | TRBJ2-1 | TRBV7-9 | CAGGTSGSNEQFF | TGTGCCGGAGGGACTAGCGGGAGTAATGAGCAGTTCTTC
- | - | TRBJ2-1 | TRBV5-1 | CASSLLNEQFF | TGCGCCAGCAGCTTACTCAATGAGCAGTTCTTC
- | TRBD1 | TRBJ2-2 | TRBV9 | CASSVDRVGTGELFF | TGTGCCAGCAGCGTCGACAGGGTGGGCACCGGGGAGCTGTTTTTT
- | - | TRBJ2-7 | TRBV28 | CASSSHTGYEQYF | TGTGCCAGCAGTTCTCACACGGGGTACGAGCAGTACTTC
- | - | TRBJ2-2 | TRBV5-4 | CASSLQTGQWAGELFF | TGTGCCAGCAGCCTCCAGACTGGCCAGTGGGCCGGGGAGCTGTTTTTT
- | - | TRBJ2-7 | TRBV11-2 | CASSLTRAVGSYSYEQYF | TGTGCCAGCAGCTTAACCAGGGCGGTTGGTAGCTATTCATACGAGCAGTACTTC
- | - | TRBJ2-5 | TRBV28 | CASSTPAAQETQYF | TGTGCCAGCAGTACCCCAGCGGCCCAAGAGACCCAGTACTTC
- | TRBD1 | TRBJ2-2 | TRBV11-3 | CASSLQGASNTGELFF | TGTGCCAGCAGCTTACAGGGGGCGTCGAACACCGGGGAGCTGTTTTTT
- | TRBD2 | TRBJ2-7 | TRBV10-3 | CAIRTTSGSIYEQYF | TGTGCCATCAGGACGACTAGCGGGAGCATCTACGAGCAGTACTTC
- | - | TRBJ1-1 | TRBV28 | CASANRAGLLNTEAFF | TGTGCCAGCGCTAACCGGGCAGGGTTGTTGAACACTGAAGCTTTCTTT
- | - | TRBJ1-2 | TRBV6-6 | CASSFPGHPKDYGYTF | TGTGCCAGCAGTTTCCCGGGACACCCAAAGGACTATGGCTACACCTTC
few | - | TRBJ2-2 | TRBV6-6 | CASRGQSNTGELFF | TGTGCCAGCAGGGGACAATCGAACACCGGGGAGCTGTTTTTT
- | - | TRBJ2-2 | TRBV9 | CASSRGVSANTGELFF | TGTGCCAGCAGCCGTGGTGTGTCAGCGAACACCGGGGAGCTGTTTTTT
few | TRBD1 | TRBJ2-7 | TRBV5-1 | CASSFGAGGYEQYF | TGCGCCAGCAGCTTTGGGGCAGGGGGCTACGAGCAGTACTTC